Following are 23 T cell receptor beta chains from one sample sequenced in a study of blood T cell repertoires in COVID-19. Assay: immunoSEQ multiplex PCR; the TCRdb copy retains only in-frame clones and omits some. The top ten clones hold 3.5% to 4.5% of a sample with under 200,000 clones, approximately 87% of them seen once. Sequencing used peripheral blood. These receptors all come from a man between 18 and 29 years old with active or convalescent COVID-19.

The genes are TRBV4-2 and TRBJ2-7; 8 bases agree with TRBD2. The germline V gene has CDR1 LGHNA and CDR2 YNFKEQ. The CDR3 has 14 amino acids. V gave up 0 bases and J gave up 5 bases; unmatched junction bases: 3. The CDR3 region is CASSQDRTSHEQYF. The CDR3 DNA reads TGTGCCAGCAGCCAAGATAGGACTAGCCACGAGCAGTACTTC.

The chain's CDR3 is CASSESGGGSSYNSPLHF. The CDR3 nucleotides read TGCGCCAGCAGTGAGTCAGGGGGCGGAAGCTCCTATAATTCACCCCTCCACTTT. The V gene is TRBV10-2, the J gene TRBJ1-6; 7 positions agree with TRBD1. The CDR3 is 18 residues long. J lost 0 bases, V lost 0 bases, and 5 bases had no gene match. Germline assignment: CDR1 WSHSY and CDR2 SAAADI.

The V and J genes are TRBV11-2 and TRBJ2-4; 8 positions agree with TRBD2. V lost 5 bases, J lost 12 bases, and 18 bases stayed unmatched. The CDR3 runs 16 residues. Looked up from germline, CDR1 is SGHAT and CDR2 is FQNNGV. The chain's CDR3 is CASSPGGAGALASQYF. The CDR3 DNA is TGTGCCAGCAGCCCGGGGGGAGCGGGAGCCCTTGCGAGTCAGTACTTC.

The V call is TRBV11-2, the J call TRBJ2-7; D unresolved. V lost 3 bases and J 3 bases, leaving 3 bases between the germline ends. Germline V gene lookup returns CDR1 SGHAT and CDR2 FQNNGV. This CDR3 is built from 11 residues. The CDR3 protein is CASSFLYEQYF. CDR3 nucleotide sequence: TGTGCCAGCAGCTTTCTCTACGAGCAGTACTTC.

This clone was seen a single time. The chain couples TRBV7-2 to TRBJ2-3; tentatively, D is TRBD1 (5 bases). Germline CDR1 SGHTA, CDR2 FQGNSA. V lost 5 bases to trimming and J lost 2 bases, with 11 bases between them. This CDR3 spans 14 amino acids. The CDR3 loop is CASSPRTNTDTQYF. CDR3 bases: TGTGCCAGCAGCCCTCGGACAAACACAGATACGCAGTATTTT.

The genes are TRBV4-1 and TRBJ2-7; D call uncertain. V lost 0 bases, J lost 8 bases, and 8 bases lay in between. CDR1 is MGHRA and CDR2 is YSYEKL in the germline V gene. This CDR3 is built from 12 residues. CDR3 protein: CASSQDEAKQYF. The CDR3 DNA is TGCGCCAGCAGCCAAGATGAAGCCAAGCAGTACTTC.

The sample holds one count of this clone. One junction end does not reproduce the germline sequence, and a read error may be involved. V gene TRBV3-1 (or the pseudogene TRBV3-2) combines with J gene TRBJ2-3; TRBD1 agrees at 9 bases. The CDR3 totals 13 residues. Germline CDR1 and CDR2: LGHDT and YNNKEL (reference sequence). CDR3 sequence reads: CASSHLTGQGKEF. In nucleotides, the CDR3 is TGTGCCAGCAGCCACCTTACGGGACAGGGTAAGGAGTTT.

V gene TRBV12-3 or TRBV12-4 combines with J gene TRBJ2-7, with 7 positions matching TRBD2. Germline trimming cut 3 bases from V and 7 bases from J; bases unmatched to any gene: 6. The CDR3 has 13 residues. This CDR3 reads CASSFSGSGEQYF. The DNA of the CDR3 is TGTGCCAGCAGTTTTTCCGGTAGCGGGGAGCAGTACTTC.

The chain combines TRBV9 with TRBJ2-5; D possibly corresponds to TRBD1 (5 bases). Germline lookup yields CDR1 SGDLS and CDR2 YYNGEE. This CDR3 is 14 amino acids long. V lost 4 bases and J lost 0, with 10 bases in between. CDR3 loop: CASSRDSDQETQYF. CDR3 in DNA: TGTGCCAGCAGCCGAGACAGTGACCAAGAGACCCAGTACTTC.

The J gene is TRBJ1-5, the V gene TRBV28; 7 nucleotides agree with TRBD1. With V trimmed by 6 bases and J by 0 bases, 5 bases remained unmatched. The CDR3 contains 15 residues. Germline lookup yields CDR1 MDHEN and CDR2 SYDVKM. CDR3 DNA: TGTGCCAGCAGCCCCGGGACAGCTAGCAATCAGCCCCAGCATTTT. Amino acid sequence: CASSPGTASNQPQHF.

This clone has a handful of counts. This chain joins TRBV6-5 and TRBJ1-6; TRBD1 agrees at 7 bases. The CDR3 contains 15 residues. Germline V lookup: CDR1 MNHEY, CDR2 SVGAGI. V gave up 6 bases and J gave up 7 bases; unmatched junction bases: 9. CDR3 coding DNA: TGTGCCAGCAGCCCCAGACAGGGCGACAATTCACCCCTCCACTTT. Encoded protein: CASSPRQGDNSPLHF.

This clone came up once. The V call is TRBV23-1, the J call TRBJ1-3; D is ambiguous. TRBV23-1 is marked as an open reading frame, function uncertain. V lost 4 bases, J lost 7 bases, and 5 bases lay in between. The CDR3 totals 11 residues. CDR3 sequence: CASSLGNTIYF. The CDR3 bases are TGCGCCAGCAGTCTCGGGAACACCATATATTTT.

CDR3 amino acids: CASSSRTTASTNEKLFF. In DNA form, the CDR3 reads TGTGCCAGCAGCTCCCGAACGACAGCCTCAACTAATGAAAAACTGTTTTTT. This chain connects TRBV4-2 to TRBJ1-4; D possibly corresponds to TRBD1 (5 bases). Germline V lookup: CDR1 LGHNA, CDR2 YNFKEQ. This CDR3 comprises 17 residues. The germline V and J ends were trimmed by 5 bases and 0 bases, with 16 bases remaining between them.

This chain connects TRBV18 to TRBJ1-1, with D perhaps matching TRBD1 (5 bases). The germline gives CDR1 KGHSH, CDR2 LQKENI. This CDR3 contains 16 residues. The V and J ends lost 8 bases and 3 bases respectively, with 22 bases between them. The CDR3 coding sequence is TGTGCCAGCCGAAATGCAGGGCCCCGAAAGGACACTGAAGCTTTCTTT. The encoded protein is CASRNAGPRKDTEAFF.

This chain links TRBV7-9 with TRBJ1-2, with D perhaps matching TRBD1 (5 bases). The CDR3 runs 14 residues. Trimming removed 0 bases at V and 8 bases at J, with 13 bases between. The germline V gene encodes CDR1 SEHNR and CDR2 FQNEAQ (reference sequence). The CDR3: CASSLAGVHGGYTF. The CDR3 bases are TGTGCCAGCAGCTTAGCAGGGGTGCATGGAGGCTACACCTTC.

This rearrangement joins TRBV7-9 to TRBJ1-6; 7 bases match TRBD1. The CDR3 is 14 residues long. With V trimmed by 4 bases and J by 7 bases, 4 bases remained unmatched. Germline V gene data show CDR1 as SEHNR and CDR2 as FQNEAQ (reference sequence). CDR3 nucleotide sequence: TGTGCCAGCAGCTGGGGACAGCTCAATTCACCCCTCCACTTT. Translated, it gives CASSWGQLNSPLHF.

The CDR3: CASSRIRGANEKLFF. The CDR3 coding sequence is TGTGCCAGCAGTAGGATCAGGGGAGCTAATGAAAAACTGTTTTTT. The rearrangement joins TRBV6-5 to TRBJ1-4; D is perhaps TRBD1 (6 bases). The CDR3 is made up of 15 amino acids. The V gene's germline CDR1 is MNHEY and CDR2 SVGAGI. V was shortened by 5 bases and J by 3 bases, with 13 bases between the two germline ends.

This chain connects TRBV2 to TRBJ1-6; D is ambiguous. Trimming stripped 6 bases from V and 2 bases from J, with 14 bases between. Per the germline V gene, CDR1 is SNHLY and CDR2 is FYNNEI. The length of the CDR3 is 16 residues. CDR3 DNA sequence: TGTGCCAGCAGGGGGTTCGGAGGCCCCTATAATTCACCCCTCCACTTT. Its translation: CASRGFGGPYNSPLHF.

The chain recombines TRBV28 with TRBJ1-6; 8 bases align to TRBD1. CDR1 MDHEN and CDR2 SYDVKM come from the germline V gene. This CDR3 is built from 15 residues. Trimming took 8 bases from V and 6 from J; bases not matched to a gene: 9. CDR3 sequence (DNA): TGTGCCAGCCATCCACGGGACAGGCTTAATTCACCCCTCCACTTT. Residues: CASHPRDRLNSPLHF.

The J gene is TRBJ2-5, the V gene TRBV7-2; TRBD2 is a possible D gene (5 bases). The ends were cut back, 5 bases at V and 4 bases at J, with 8 bases in the middle. The germline CDR1 and CDR2 sequences are SGHTA and FQGNSA. The CDR3 is 12 residues long. The CDR3 loop reads CASSPGRETQYF. CDR3 nucleotides: TGTGCCAGCAGCCCGGGGAGAGAGACCCAGTACTTC.

The chain joins TRBV28 to TRBJ2-1; 8 nucleotides agree with TRBD1. V lost 3 bases to trimming and J lost 6 bases; unmatched junction nucleotides: 7. In germline, CDR1 is MDHEN, CDR2 SYDVKM. CDR3 length equals 15 residues. This chain's CDR3 is CASSFTDRAGNEQFF. DNA for the CDR3: TGTGCCAGCAGTTTTACGGACAGGGCGGGCAATGAGCAGTTCTTC.

The chain is built from TRBV7-9 and TRBJ2-2; possible D gene TRBD1, 5 bases. The CDR3 is 15 amino acids. V lost 5 bases to trimming and J lost 4 bases, with 14 bases between them. Germline-derived CDR1 and CDR2 are SEHNR and FQNEAQ (reference sequence). CDR3 sequence reads: CASSGLQGTTGELFF. CDR3 nucleotides: TGTGCCAGCAGCGGATTGCAGGGAACCACCGGGGAGCTGTTTTTT.

The rearrangement uses TRBV3-1 (or the pseudogene TRBV3-2) and TRBJ2-3, with D perhaps TRBD2 (5 bases). Germline lookup yields CDR1 LGHDT and CDR2 YNNKEL (reference sequence). V was shortened by 6 bases and J by 2 bases, with 12 bases between the two germline ends. The CDR3 spans 14 residues. CDR3: CASRERSNTDTQYF. CDR3 nucleotides: TGTGCCAGCAGGGAGCGGAGTAACACAGATACGCAGTATTTT.